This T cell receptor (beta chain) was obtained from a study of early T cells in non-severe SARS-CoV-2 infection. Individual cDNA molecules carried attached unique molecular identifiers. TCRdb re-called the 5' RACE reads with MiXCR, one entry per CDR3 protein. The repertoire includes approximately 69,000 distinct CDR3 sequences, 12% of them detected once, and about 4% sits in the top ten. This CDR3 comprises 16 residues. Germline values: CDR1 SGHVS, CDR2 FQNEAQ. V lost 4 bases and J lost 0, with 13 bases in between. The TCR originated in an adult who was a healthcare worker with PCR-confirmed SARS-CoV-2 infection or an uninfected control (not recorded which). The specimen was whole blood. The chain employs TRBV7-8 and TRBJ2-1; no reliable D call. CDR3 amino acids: CASSSRISNSYNEQFF. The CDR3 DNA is TGTGCCAGCAGCTCCCGGATCTCGAACTCCTACAATGAGCAGTTCTTC.